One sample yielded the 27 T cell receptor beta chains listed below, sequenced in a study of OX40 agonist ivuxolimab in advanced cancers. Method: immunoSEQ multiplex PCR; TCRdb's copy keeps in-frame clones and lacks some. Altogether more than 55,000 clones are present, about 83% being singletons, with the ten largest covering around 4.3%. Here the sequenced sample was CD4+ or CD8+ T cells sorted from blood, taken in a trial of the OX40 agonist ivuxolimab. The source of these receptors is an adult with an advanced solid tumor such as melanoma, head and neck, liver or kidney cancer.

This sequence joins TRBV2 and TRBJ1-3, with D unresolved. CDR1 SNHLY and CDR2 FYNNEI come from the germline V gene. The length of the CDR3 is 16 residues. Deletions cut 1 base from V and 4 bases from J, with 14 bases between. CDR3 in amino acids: CASSEDRDVAGNTIYF. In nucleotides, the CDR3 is TGTGCCAGCAGTGAAGATAGGGATGTAGCAGGAAACACCATATATTTT.

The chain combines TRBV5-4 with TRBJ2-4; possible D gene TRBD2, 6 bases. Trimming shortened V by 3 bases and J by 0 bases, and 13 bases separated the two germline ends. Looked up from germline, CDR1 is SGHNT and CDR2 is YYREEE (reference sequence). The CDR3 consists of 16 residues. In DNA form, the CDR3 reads TGTGCCAGCAGCTCCAGGAGGGACCTAGCCAAAAACATTCAGTACTTC. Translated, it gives CASSSRRDLAKNIQYF. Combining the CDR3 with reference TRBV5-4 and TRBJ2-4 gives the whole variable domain ETGVTQSPTHLIKTRGQQVTLRCSSQSGHNTVSWYQQALGQGPQFIFQYYREEENGRGNFPPRFSGLQFPNYSSELNVNALELDDSALYLCASSSRRDLAKNIQYFGAGTRLSVL.

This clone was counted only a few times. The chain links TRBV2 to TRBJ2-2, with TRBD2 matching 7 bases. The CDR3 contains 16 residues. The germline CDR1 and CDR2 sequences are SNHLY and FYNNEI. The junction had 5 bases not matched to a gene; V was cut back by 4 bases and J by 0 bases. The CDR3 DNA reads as TGTGCCAGCAGTGTAGGCGGGAGCCCGAACACCGGGGAGCTGTTTTTT. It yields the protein CASSVGGSPNTGELFF.

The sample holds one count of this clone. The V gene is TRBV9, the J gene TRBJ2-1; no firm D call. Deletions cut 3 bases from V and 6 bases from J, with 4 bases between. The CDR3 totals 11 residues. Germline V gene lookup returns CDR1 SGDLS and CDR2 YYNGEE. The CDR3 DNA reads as TGTGCCAGCAGCGGAGGCAATGAGCAGTTCTTC. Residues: CASSGGNEQFF.

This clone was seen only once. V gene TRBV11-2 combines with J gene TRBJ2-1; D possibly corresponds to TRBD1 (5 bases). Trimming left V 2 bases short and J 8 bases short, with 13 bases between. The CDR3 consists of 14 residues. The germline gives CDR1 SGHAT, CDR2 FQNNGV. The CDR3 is CASSLSARADEQFF. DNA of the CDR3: TGTGCCAGCAGCTTATCGGCCAGGGCGGATGAGCAGTTCTTC.

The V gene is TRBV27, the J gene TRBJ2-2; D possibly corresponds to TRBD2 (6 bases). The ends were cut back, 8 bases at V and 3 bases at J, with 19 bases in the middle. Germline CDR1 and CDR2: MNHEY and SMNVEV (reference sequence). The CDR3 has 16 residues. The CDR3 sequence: CASGFRGRFDTGELFF. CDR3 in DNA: TGTGCCAGCGGGTTTCGAGGGAGGTTCGACACCGGGGAGCTGTTTTTT.

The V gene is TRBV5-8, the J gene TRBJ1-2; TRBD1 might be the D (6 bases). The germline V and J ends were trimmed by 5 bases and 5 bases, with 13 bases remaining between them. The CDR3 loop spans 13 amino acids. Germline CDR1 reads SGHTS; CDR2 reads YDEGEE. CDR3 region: CASSPQGQYGYTF. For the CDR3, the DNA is TGTGCCAGCAGTCCGCAGGGGCAATATGGCTACACCTTC.

The CDR3 DNA reads as TGTGCCAGCAGTGATACAGGGCGTTCCTACGAGCAGTACTTC. It is translated as CASSDTGRSYEQYF. V and J are TRBV6-5 and TRBJ2-7; D perhaps matches TRBD1 (6 bases). V dropped 5 bases and J dropped 1 base, with 12 bases sitting between them. The CDR3 spans 14 residues. Looked up from germline, CDR1 is MNHEY and CDR2 is SVGAGI.

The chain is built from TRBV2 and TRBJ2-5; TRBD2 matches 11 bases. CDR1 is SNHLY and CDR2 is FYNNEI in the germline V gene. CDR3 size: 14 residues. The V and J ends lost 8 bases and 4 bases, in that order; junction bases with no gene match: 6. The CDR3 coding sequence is TGTGCCAGCGGACGGACTAGCGGGCGAGAGACCCAGTACTTC. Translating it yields CASGRTSGRETQYF.

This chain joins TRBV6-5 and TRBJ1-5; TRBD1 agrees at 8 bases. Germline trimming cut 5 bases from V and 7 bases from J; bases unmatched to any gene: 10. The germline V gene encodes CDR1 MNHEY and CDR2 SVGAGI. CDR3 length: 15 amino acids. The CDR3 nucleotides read TGTGCCAGCAGTCATAAACAGGGGGTTGGGCAGCCCCAGCATTTT. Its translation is CASSHKQGVGQPQHF.

The CDR3 here is CASSEETGGWETQYF. In DNA form, the CDR3 reads TGTGCCAGCAGTGAAGAGACAGGGGGCTGGGAGACCCAGTACTTC. This chain joins TRBV6-1 and TRBJ2-5; TRBD1 agrees at 10 bases. Germline CDR1 reads MNHNS; CDR2 reads SASEGT. The length of the CDR3 is 15 residues. The J segment lost 5 bases and the V segment lost 1 base, leaving 4 bases of the junction unmatched.

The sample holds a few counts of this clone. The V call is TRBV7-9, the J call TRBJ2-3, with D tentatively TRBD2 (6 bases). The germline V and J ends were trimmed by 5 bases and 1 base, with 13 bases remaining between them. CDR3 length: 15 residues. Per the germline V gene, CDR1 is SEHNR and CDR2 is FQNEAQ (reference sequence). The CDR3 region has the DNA TGTGCCAGCAGCAAGCGGGCCTTGGGCACAGATACGCAGTATTTT. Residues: CASSKRALGTDTQYF.

DNA of the CDR3: TGCGCCAGCAGCCCTACCCCTCCTCGCGGGGTTGGAACCGGGGAGCTGTTTTTT. Translation: CASSPTPPRGVGTGELFF. The chain is built from TRBV4-1 and TRBJ2-2; D possibly corresponds to TRBD2 (6 bases). Germline CDR1 MGHRA, CDR2 YSYEKL. V was trimmed by 4 bases and J by 5 bases, leaving 23 bases between them. CDR3 length: 18 amino acids.

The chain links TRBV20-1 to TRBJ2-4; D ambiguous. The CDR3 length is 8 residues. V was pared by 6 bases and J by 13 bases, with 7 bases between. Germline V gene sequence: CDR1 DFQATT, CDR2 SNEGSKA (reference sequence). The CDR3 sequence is CSASGQYF. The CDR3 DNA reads TGCAGTGCCAGTGGGCAGTACTTC.

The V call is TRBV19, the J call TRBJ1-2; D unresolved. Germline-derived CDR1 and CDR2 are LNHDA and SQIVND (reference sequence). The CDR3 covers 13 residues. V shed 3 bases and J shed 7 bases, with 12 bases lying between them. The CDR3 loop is CASSMEGRPGYTF. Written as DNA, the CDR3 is TGTGCCAGTAGTATGGAGGGTCGGCCTGGCTACACCTTC.

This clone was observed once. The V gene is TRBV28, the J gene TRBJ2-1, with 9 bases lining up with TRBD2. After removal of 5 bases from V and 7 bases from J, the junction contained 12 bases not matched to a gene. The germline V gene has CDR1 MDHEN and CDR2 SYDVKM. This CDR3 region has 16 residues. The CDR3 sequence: CASSPLVSGSVNEQFF. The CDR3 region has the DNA TGTGCCAGCAGTCCTTTGGTTAGCGGGAGTGTTAATGAGCAGTTCTTC.

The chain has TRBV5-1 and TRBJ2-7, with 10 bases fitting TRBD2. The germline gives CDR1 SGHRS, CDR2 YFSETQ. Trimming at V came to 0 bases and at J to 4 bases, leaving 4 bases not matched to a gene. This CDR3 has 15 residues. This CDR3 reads CASSLDPTSGYEQYF. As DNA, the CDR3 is TGCGCCAGCAGCTTGGACCCGACTAGCGGGTACGAGCAGTACTTC.

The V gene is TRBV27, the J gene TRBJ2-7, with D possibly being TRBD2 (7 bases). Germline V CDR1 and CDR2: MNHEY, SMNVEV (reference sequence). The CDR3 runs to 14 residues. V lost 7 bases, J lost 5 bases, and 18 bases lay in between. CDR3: CASKGEGRVNEQYF. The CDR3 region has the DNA TGTGCCAGCAAGGGGGAGGGCAGGGTTAACGAGCAGTACTTC.

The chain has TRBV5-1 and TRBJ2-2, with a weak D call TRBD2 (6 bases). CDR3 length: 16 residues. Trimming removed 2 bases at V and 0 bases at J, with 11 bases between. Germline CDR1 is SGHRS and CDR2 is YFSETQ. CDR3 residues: CASSFSGGPNTGELFF. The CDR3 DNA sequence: TGCGCCAGCAGCTTCTCCGGGGGACCGAACACCGGGGAGCTGTTTTTT. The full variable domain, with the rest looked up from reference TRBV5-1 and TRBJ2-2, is KAGVTQTPRYLIKTRGQQVTLSCSPISGHRSVSWYQQTPGQGLQFLFEYFSETQRNKGNFPGRFSGRQFSNSRSEMNVSTLELGDSALYLCASSFSGGPNTGELFFGEGSRLTVL.

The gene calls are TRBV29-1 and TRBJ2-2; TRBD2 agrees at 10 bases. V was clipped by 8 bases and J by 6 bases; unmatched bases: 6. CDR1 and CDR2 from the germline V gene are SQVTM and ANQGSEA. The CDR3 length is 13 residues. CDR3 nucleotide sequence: TGCAGCATTTCAGCGGGGGGGCCCGGGGAGCTGTTTTTT. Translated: CSISAGGPGELFF.

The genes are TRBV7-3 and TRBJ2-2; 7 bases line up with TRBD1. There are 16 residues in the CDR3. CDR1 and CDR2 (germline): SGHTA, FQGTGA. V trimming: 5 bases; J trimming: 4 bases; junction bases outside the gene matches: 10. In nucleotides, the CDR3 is TGTGCCAGCAGCCCCCAAGGGGGCTCGGGCACCGGGGAGCTGTTTTTT. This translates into CASSPQGGSGTGELFF.

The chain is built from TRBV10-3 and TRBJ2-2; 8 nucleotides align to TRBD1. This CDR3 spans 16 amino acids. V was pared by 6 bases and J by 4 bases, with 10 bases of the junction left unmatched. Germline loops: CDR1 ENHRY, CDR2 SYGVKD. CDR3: CAISSPRGRGTGELFF. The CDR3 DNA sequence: TGTGCCATCAGCTCACCCAGGGGGCGCGGCACCGGGGAGCTGTTTTTT.

The CDR3 sequence: CASSLKTASNEKLFF. The CDR3, as DNA: TGCGCCAGCAGCTTGAAGACGGCTTCTAATGAAAAACTGTTTTTT. This chain connects TRBV5-1 to TRBJ1-4; no reliable D call. The CDR3 runs 15 residues. Germline CDR1 is SGHRS and CDR2 is YFSETQ. Between the trimmed V and J ends, which lost 1 base and 3 bases, there was a span of 10 bases.

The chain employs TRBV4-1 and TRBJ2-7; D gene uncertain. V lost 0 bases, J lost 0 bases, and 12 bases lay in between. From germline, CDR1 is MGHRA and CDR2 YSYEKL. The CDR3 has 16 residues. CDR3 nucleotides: TGCGCCAGCAGCCAAGAATGGCCGGTCCCCTCCTACGAGCAGTACTTC. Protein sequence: CASSQEWPVPSYEQYF.

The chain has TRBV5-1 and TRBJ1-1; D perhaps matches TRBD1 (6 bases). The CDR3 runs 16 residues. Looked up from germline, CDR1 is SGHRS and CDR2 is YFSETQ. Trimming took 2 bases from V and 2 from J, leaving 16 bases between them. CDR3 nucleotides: TGCGCCAGCAGCTTACAGGGAGACAAGGGTAACACTGAAGCTTTCTTT. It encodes CASSLQGDKGNTEAFF.

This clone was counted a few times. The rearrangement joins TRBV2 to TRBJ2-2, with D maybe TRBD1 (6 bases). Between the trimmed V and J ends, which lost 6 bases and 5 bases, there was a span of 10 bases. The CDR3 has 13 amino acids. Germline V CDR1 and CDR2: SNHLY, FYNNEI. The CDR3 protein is CASRGDRTGELFF. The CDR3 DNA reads TGTGCCAGCAGGGGTGACAGGACCGGGGAGCTGTTTTTT.

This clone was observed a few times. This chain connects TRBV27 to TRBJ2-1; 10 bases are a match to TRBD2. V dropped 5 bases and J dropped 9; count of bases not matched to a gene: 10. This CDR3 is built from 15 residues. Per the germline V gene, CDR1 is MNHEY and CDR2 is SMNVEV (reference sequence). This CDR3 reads CASSLIAGGKIEQFF. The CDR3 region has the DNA TGTGCCAGCAGTCTAATAGCGGGAGGAAAAATTGAGCAGTTCTTC.